A selection of T cell receptor beta chains follows, all from one sample in a study of blood T cells in healthy people across ages. TCRdb re-called the 5' RACE reads with MiXCR, one entry per CDR3 protein. This sample has about 800,000 distinct CDR3 sequences; 58% occur once, and the top ten carry about 20%. The specimen was blood. These receptors came from a man under 40 in good health. Both conserved end residues are part of each CDR3. D genes are given only for firm matches. Clone size is shown for a subset of rows, as once, few, many or a class of expanded clone.

clone_size j_call v_call d_call cdr3_nt cdr3_aa
- TRBJ2-5 TRBV20-1 - TGCAGTGCTAGCCTGGGGGGACCCCTCACCCTGACCCAGTACTTC CSASLGGPLTLTQYF
- TRBJ2-1 TRBV2 TRBD1 TGTGCCAGCAGCCCACTATTTGGCCGGGACAGGGGTGCGACCTACAATGAGCAGTTCTTC CASSPLFGRDRGATYNEQFF
- TRBJ2-1 TRBV18 - TGTGCCAGCTCGCCCCCTTCTTTGTCCTACAATGAGCAGTTCTTC CASSPPSLSYNEQFF
few TRBJ1-4 TRBV12-3/TRBV12-4 - TGTGCCAGCTCCGGGGCCAATGAAAAACTGTTTTTT CASSGANEKLFF
once TRBJ2-5 TRBV20-1 TRBD2 TGCAGTGCTAGGCGCGGGGGGGAAACAGAGACCCAGTACTTC CSARRGGETETQYF
- TRBJ2-3 TRBV2 TRBD1 TGTGCCAGCAGTGTCCAGGGGGCAACAGATACGCAGTATTTT CASSVQGATDTQYF
- TRBJ2-7 TRBV29-1 TRBD1 TGCAGTTACAGGGGGCTATTCTACGAGCGGTACTTC CSYRGLFYERYF
- TRBJ1-6 TRBV4-1 TRBD1 TGCGCCAGCAGTGGACAGGGGAGATCATCCCTCCACTTT CASSGQGRSSLHF
few TRBJ2-5 TRBV7-2 TRBD2 TGTGCCAGCAGCACTCGACTAGCGGGGGGGCCACGACAAGAGACCCAGTACTTC CASSTRLAGGPRQETQYF
many TRBJ2-3 TRBV7-2 - TGTGCCAGCAGCTTAGTCGGAGGTCCAGATACGCAGTATTTT CASSLVGGPDTQYF
medium-sized TRBJ2-7 TRBV20-1 - TGCAGTGCTAGCGTCCAAGGGGGAGGGCCCTACGAGCAGTACTTC CSASVQGGGPYEQYF
- TRBJ2-1 TRBV7-2 - TGTGCCAGCAGCTTAGTAAGCCCCAGGGGAGGCTACAATGAGCAGTTCTTC CASSLVSPRGGYNEQFF
few TRBJ2-5 TRBV29-1 TRBD1 TGCAGCGTGAGACAGGGATCAGAGACCCAGTACTTC CSVRQGSETQYF
- TRBJ2-5 TRBV6-2/TRBV6-3 - TGTGCCAGCAGTAGCCGGGACTCGATAACCGCAGAGACCCAGTACTTC CASSSRDSITAETQYF
- TRBJ2-3 TRBV18 TRBD2 TGTGCCAGCTCACCAAGGAGGCTAGCGGGGGCTAGCACAGATACGCAGTATTTT CASSPRRLAGASTDTQYF
few TRBJ2-7 TRBV25-1 - TGTGCCAGCAGTGCAAGCGTATCCCCCTACGAGCAGTACTTC CASSASVSPYEQYF
- TRBJ1-1 TRBV20-1 - TGCAGTGCTAGAGGGGATAGGTGGACGAACACTGAAGCTTTCTTT CSARGDRWTNTEAFF
- TRBJ2-5 TRBV10-3 - TGTGCCATCAGTGAGCCCTCAGCCGGGGGGACCCAGTACTTC CAISEPSAGGTQYF
- TRBJ1-2 TRBV30 - TGTGCCTGGATTCGTCCGGCCGGGGCCTATGGCTACACCTTC CAWIRPAGAYGYTF
- TRBJ2-1 TRBV5-1 TRBD1 TGCGCCAGCAGCTTGCCCAGGACAGGGGGCATGGATGAGCAGTTCTTC CASSLPRTGGMDEQFF
- TRBJ1-1 TRBV29-1 - TGCAGCGTTAGACGGGCCGCGAACACTGAAGCTTTCTTT CSVRRAANTEAFF
- TRBJ2-3 TRBV4-2 TRBD2 TGTGCCAGCAGCCAAGACCCTCTAGCGGGGGGTCGATATAGCACAGATACGCAGTATTTT CASSQDPLAGGRYSTDTQYF
- TRBJ2-7 TRBV7-9 TRBD1 TGTGCCAGCAGCCCTCGACGACAGGGATACGACGAGCAGTACTTC CASSPRRQGYDEQYF
once TRBJ2-4 TRBV18 TRBD1 TGTGCCAGCTCCCCCGGGACAGGAAAAAACATTCAGTACTTC CASSPGTGKNIQYF
- TRBJ2-3 TRBV3-1 - TGTGCCAGCAGCCAAGAGATTAGGAGTCTAGGCTCTGAAGATACGCAGTATTTT CASSQEIRSLGSEDTQYF
few TRBJ2-7 TRBV29-1 - TGCAGCGTTGAGAGGGGGTGGAACGAGCAGTACTTC CSVERGWNEQYF
many TRBJ1-1 TRBV6-2/TRBV6-3 TRBD1 TGTGCCAGCAGTTCTAGGACAGGGAGAAACACTGAAGCTTTCTTT CASSSRTGRNTEAFF
- TRBJ1-1 TRBV5-6 - TGTGCCAGCAGCTTCGTCACTCTGAACACTGAAGCTTTCTTT CASSFVTLNTEAFF
- TRBJ2-2 TRBV29-1 - TGCAGCGTTCTTACCGGGGAGCTGTTTTTT CSVLTGELFF
- TRBJ1-2 TRBV20-1 TRBD1 TGCAGTGCTAGAGATCTGGGGAGGGGGCGTGATGAGTTCTATGGCTACACCTTC CSARDLGRGRDEFYGYTF
- TRBJ2-3 TRBV5-6 - TGTGCCAGCAGCCCCCCTAGCCTCACAGATACGCAGTATTTT CASSPPSLTDTQYF
few TRBJ2-5 TRBV20-1 - TGCAGTGCTAGTAACACGTACCAAGAGACCCAGTACTTC CSASNTYQETQYF
- TRBJ2-6 TRBV7-2 - TGTGCCAGCAGCTTGGTCCCACTAAGCGGTCCGGGGGCCAACGTCCTGACTTTC CASSLVPLSGPGANVLTF
few TRBJ2-1 TRBV4-2 TRBD2 TGTGCCAGCAGCCAACCGTCCTGGGACTACGGGCTTTACAATGAGCAGTTCTTC CASSQPSWDYGLYNEQFF
few TRBJ2-7 TRBV9 TRBD1 TGTGCCAGCAGCGCCTCCGGGACAGGGACCTACGAGCAGTACTTC CASSASGTGTYEQYF
- TRBJ1-6 TRBV4-2 - TGTGCCAGCAGCCAAGGGGACGGTAGCTCCTATAATTCACCCCTCCACTTT CASSQGDGSSYNSPLHF
- TRBJ2-1 TRBV20-1 - TGCAGTGCTGAACCCAGCAATGAGCAGTTCTTC CSAEPSNEQFF
- TRBJ2-1 TRBV13 TRBD2 TGTGCCAGCAGCTTTAAGGGACTAGGGTACAATGAGCAGTTCTTC CASSFKGLGYNEQFF
few TRBJ2-1 TRBV7-2 - TGTGCCAGCATCCCCCGGGCCTACAATGAGCAGTTCTTC CASIPRAYNEQFF
- TRBJ2-1 TRBV7-9 TRBD1 TGTGCCAGCACTGGAGGGGGACAGGGGCTCGTCAATGAGCAGTTCTTC CASTGGGQGLVNEQFF
once TRBJ2-5 TRBV15 TRBD1 TGTGCCACCAGCGAGGACAGGGGGACACAAGAGACCCAGTACTTC CATSEDRGTQETQYF
- TRBJ1-2 TRBV7-8 TRBD1 TGTGCCAGCACCTCACAGACAGGGGGCTATGGCTACACCTTC CASTSQTGGYGYTF
few TRBJ1-4 TRBV4-3 - TGCGCCAGCAGCCAGGGCCCTAATGAAAAACTGTTTTTT CASSQGPNEKLFF
- TRBJ1-2 TRBV5-1 - TGCGCCAGCAGCTTGGAAGGCGGGTACAGCTATGGCTACACCTTC CASSLEGGYSYGYTF
few TRBJ1-2 TRBV5-5 TRBD1 TGTGCCAGCAGCCCGACAGGGGAATTAGGTGGCTACACCTTC CASSPTGELGGYTF
few TRBJ1-4 TRBV29-1 - TGCAGCGTGAAGATCCCCGGGGTCTTGAGCGGAAAACTGTTTTTT CSVKIPGVLSGKLFF
- TRBJ1-4 TRBV5-1 - TGCGCCAGCAGCTTGGTGGGGGCGCAGGCTGAAAAACTGTTTTTT CASSLVGAQAEKLFF
few TRBJ2-5 TRBV6-2/TRBV6-3 - TGTGCCAGCAAGGATAGAGGCGAGACCCAGTACTTC CASKDRGETQYF
- TRBJ2-2 TRBV25-1 TRBD2 TGTGCCAGCAGTGAAGGGGGGGGCACCGGGGAGCTGTTTTTT CASSEGGGTGELFF
- TRBJ2-5 TRBV20-1 - TGCAGTGCTAGGGGGGAGAGGTGGGAGACCCAGTACTTC CSARGERWETQYF
- TRBJ2-1 TRBV7-9 - TGTGCCAGCAGCTTTAGTAGTAGCGTACTAACCCACTCCTACAATGAGCAGTTCTTC CASSFSSSVLTHSYNEQFF
few TRBJ1-2 TRBV6-5 - TGTGCCACGACCGACAGACTCTATGGCTACACCTTC CATTDRLYGYTF
- TRBJ1-6 TRBV7-9 - TGTGCCAGCAGCTCCCTGCTTCTCAATTCACCCCTCCACTTT CASSSLLLNSPLHF